This T cell receptor beta chain is drawn from a study of Graves' ophthalmopathy and Graves' hyperthyroidism. Study conclusions and caveats: Appearing in blood as well were most expanded thyroid clonotypes above 0.001 frequency.

Amplifying from RNA transcripts, the study obtained TCR beta CDR3 regions. Second-round multiplex PCR came after first-round RT-PCR with HTBI primers. TCRdb independently ran MiXCR on the multiplex PCR reads; one entry per CDR3 protein. The sample shows about 400,000 distinct CDR3 sequences, 21% of them seen only once. A word on this clonotype: What it binds is unknown.

CDR1 is MNHNS, CDR2 SASEGT, per germline. V was pared by 6 bases and J by 4 bases, with 13 bases between. This CDR3 has 14 residues. This receptor was taken from a woman under 30 with stable Graves' hyperthyroidism. Sequencing input: peripheral blood. V is TRBV6-1 and J is TRBJ1-3; D might be TRBD1 (6 bases). The DNA for the CDR3 is TGTGCCAGCAGCCTCCCCGGACAGGGAAACACCATATATTTT. This gives the protein CASSLPGQGNTIYF.